The clone carrying this TCR beta chain appeared a few times. Its antigen is still unknown. This sample is drawn from a study of cytomegalovirus exposure and HLA in healthy donors. Overall study results and limits: In vitro work confirmed that a few CMV-associated chains recognize CMV antigens.

Trimming took 5 bases from V and 4 from J; bases not matched to a gene: 14. Germline CDR1 is MNHEY and CDR2 is SMNVEV (reference sequence). CDR3 length equals 17 residues. Researchers ran the PCR with 60 Vbeta and 13 Jbeta primers. Method: immunoSEQ multiplex PCR; TCRdb's copy keeps in-frame clones and lacks some. The table has under 200,000 clones, 80% to 85% seen once. The chain recombines TRBV27 with TRBJ2-7; 10 bases are shared with TRBD2. This TCR was sampled from a woman aged 18-30 years in good health and CMV-seronegative. Specimen: PBMCs. CDR3 protein: CASSLTRWASGSYEQYF. In DNA form, the CDR3 reads TGTGCCAGCAGTCTAACGAGGTGGGCTAGCGGGAGTTACGAGCAGTACTTC.